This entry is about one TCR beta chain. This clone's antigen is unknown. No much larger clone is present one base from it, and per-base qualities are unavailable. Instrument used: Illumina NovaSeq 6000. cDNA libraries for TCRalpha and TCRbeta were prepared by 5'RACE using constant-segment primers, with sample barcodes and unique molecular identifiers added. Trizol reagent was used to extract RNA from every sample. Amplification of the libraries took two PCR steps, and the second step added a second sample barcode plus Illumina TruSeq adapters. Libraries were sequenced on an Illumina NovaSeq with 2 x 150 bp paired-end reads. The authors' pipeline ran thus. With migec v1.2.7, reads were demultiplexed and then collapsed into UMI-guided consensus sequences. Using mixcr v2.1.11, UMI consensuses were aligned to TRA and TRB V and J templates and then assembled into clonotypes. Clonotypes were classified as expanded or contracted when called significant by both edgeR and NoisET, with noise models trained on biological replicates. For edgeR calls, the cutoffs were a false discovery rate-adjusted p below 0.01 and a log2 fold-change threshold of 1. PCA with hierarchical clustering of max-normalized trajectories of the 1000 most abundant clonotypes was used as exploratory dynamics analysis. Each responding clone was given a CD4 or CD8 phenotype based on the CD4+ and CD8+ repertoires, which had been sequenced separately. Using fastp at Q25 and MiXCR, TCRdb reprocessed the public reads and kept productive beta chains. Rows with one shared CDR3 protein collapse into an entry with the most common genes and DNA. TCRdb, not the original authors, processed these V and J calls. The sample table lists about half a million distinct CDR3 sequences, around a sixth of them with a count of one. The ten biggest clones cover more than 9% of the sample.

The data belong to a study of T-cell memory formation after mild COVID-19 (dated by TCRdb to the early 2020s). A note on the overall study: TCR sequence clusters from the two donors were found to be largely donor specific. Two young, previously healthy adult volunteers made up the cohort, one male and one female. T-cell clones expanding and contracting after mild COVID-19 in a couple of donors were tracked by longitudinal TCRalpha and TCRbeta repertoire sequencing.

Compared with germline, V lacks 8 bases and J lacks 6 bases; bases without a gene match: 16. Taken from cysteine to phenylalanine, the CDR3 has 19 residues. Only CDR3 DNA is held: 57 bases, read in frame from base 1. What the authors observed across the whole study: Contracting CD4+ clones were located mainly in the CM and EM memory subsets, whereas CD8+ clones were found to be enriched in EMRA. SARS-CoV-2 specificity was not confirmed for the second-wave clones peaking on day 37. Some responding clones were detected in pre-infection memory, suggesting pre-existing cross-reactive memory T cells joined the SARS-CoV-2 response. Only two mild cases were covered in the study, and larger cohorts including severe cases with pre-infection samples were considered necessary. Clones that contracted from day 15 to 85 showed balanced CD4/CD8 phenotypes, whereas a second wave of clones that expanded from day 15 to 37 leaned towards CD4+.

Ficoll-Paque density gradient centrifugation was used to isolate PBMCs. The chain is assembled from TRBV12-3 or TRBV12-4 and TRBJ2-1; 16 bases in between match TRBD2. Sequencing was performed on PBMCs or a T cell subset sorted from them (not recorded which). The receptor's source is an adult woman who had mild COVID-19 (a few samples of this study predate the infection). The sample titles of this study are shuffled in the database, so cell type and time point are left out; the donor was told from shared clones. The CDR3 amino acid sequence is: CASEDPPGLAGGPINEQFF. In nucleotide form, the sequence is TGTGCCAGCGAAGATCCTCCGGGACTAGCGGGAGGGCCGATCAATGAGCAGTTCTTC.